Each of the 9 T cell receptor beta chains below was sequenced from the same sample in a study of cytomegalovirus exposure and HLA in healthy donors. The PCR made use of 60 Vbeta and 13 Jbeta primers. The repertoire was sequenced with immunoSEQ multiplex PCR; TCRdb's copy has only in-frame clones and lacks some. The table gives 45,000 to 55,000 clones; the top ten clones make up roughly a quarter of it. The sample comprised PBMCs. Source of these receptors: a man in his forties in good health and CMV-seropositive.

This chain links TRBV30 with TRBJ2-7, with TRBD1 matching over 11 bases. Trimming cost V 0 bases and J 5 bases; bases outside gene matches: 6. The CDR3 runs 15 residues. Germline V gene lookup returns CDR1 GTSNPN and CDR2 SVGIG (reference sequence). The CDR3 spells CAWSVWTGGTDEQYF. As DNA, the CDR3 is TGTGCCTGGAGTGTATGGACAGGGGGCACGGACGAGCAGTACTTC.

The rearrangement joins TRBV9 to TRBJ2-2, with 8 positions matching TRBD1. The J segment lost 3 bases and the V segment lost 0 bases, leaving 4 bases of the junction unmatched. In germline, CDR1 is SGDLS, CDR2 YYNGEE. This CDR3 spans 16 amino acids. The CDR3 DNA follows: TGTGCCAGCAGCGTAGGGGCAGGGGGCCACACCGGGGAGCTGTTTTTT. Its translation: CASSVGAGGHTGELFF.

V and J are TRBV19 and TRBJ1-5, with a tentative D call TRBD1 (6 bases). Trimming removed 5 bases from V and 1 base from J, with 12 bases in between. This CDR3 is built from 15 residues. Germline-derived CDR1 and CDR2 are LNHDA and SQIVND (reference sequence). CDR3 region: CASSGGQGSNQPQHF. The CDR3 DNA follows: TGTGCCAGTAGTGGCGGGCAGGGGAGCAATCAGCCCCAGCATTTT. The complete variable domain, with remaining parts taken from reference TRBV19 and TRBJ1-5, reads DGGITQSPKYLFRKEGQNVTLSCEQNLNHDAMYWYRQDPGQGLRLIYYSQIVNDFQKGDIAEGYSVSREKKESFPLTVTSAQKNPTAFYLCASSGGQGSNQPQHFGDGTRLSIL.

The V and J genes are TRBV5-1 and TRBJ1-2; TRBD1 matches at 8 bases. The ends lost 3 bases at V and 7 bases at J; junction bases unmatched: 5. There are 13 residues in the CDR3. Germline CDR1 reads SGHRS; CDR2 reads YFSETQ. Written as DNA, the CDR3 is TGCGCCAGCAGCTCGGACAGGGAGGGTGGCTACACCTTC. It translates to CASSSDREGGYTF.

The J gene is TRBJ1-1, the V gene TRBV27, with TRBD1 as a possible D gene (6 bases). V lost 6 bases to trimming and J lost 1 base, with 12 bases between them. The CDR3 contains 14 residues. Per the germline V gene, CDR1 is MNHEY and CDR2 is SMNVEV (reference sequence). CDR3 DNA: TGTGCCAGCAGGCCAGGGGTGGCGAACACTGAAGCTTTCTTT. Its protein is CASRPGVANTEAFF.

The gene calls are TRBV4-3 and TRBJ2-7, with 11 bases identical to TRBD2. Per the germline V gene, CDR1 is LGHNA and CDR2 is YSLEER. CDR3 length: 16 amino acids. The V segment lost 4 bases and the J segment 0 bases; nucleotides outside the gene matches: 5. This CDR3 is CASSLGGLADSYEQYF. The CDR3 nucleotides are TGCGCCAGCAGCCTCGGGGGACTAGCGGACTCCTACGAGCAGTACTTC.

The chain combines TRBV7-2 with TRBJ1-6, with a tentative D call TRBD1 (6 bases). Trimming removed 3 bases from V and 8 bases from J, with 14 bases in between. Per germline, CDR1 SGHTA and CDR2 FQGNSA. The CDR3 is made up of 15 amino acids. CDR3 region: CASSFSTGRDSPLHF. CDR3 nucleotide sequence: TGTGCCAGCAGCTTCTCGACAGGCCGGGATTCACCCCTCCACTTT.

Note on this clone: The junction departs from the called germline gene at one end, perhaps through a read error. The chain is built from TRBV7-9 and TRBJ1-4; 8 bases are shared with TRBD1. Germline lookup yields CDR1 SEHNR and CDR2 FQNEAQ (reference sequence). This CDR3 spans 17 amino acids. CDR3 sequence reads: CASSLAGRGLTKEKLFF. CDR3 bases: TGTGCCAGCAGCTTAGCCGGCAGGGGGCTAACTAAGGAAAAACTGTTTTTT. The whole variable domain, remainder taken from reference TRBV7-9 and TRBJ1-4, is DTGVSQNPRHKITKRGQNVTFRCDPISEHNRLYWYRQTLGQGPEFLTYFQNEAQLEKSRLLSDRFSAERPKGSFSTLEIQRTEQGDSAMYLCASSLAGRGLTKEKLFFGSGTQLSVL.

The J gene is TRBJ1-1, the V gene TRBV30; TRBD1 matches at 7 bases. This CDR3 contains 12 residues. Germline trimming cut 3 bases from V and 5 bases from J; bases unmatched to any gene: 3. Germline lookup yields CDR1 GTSNPN and CDR2 SVGIG (reference sequence). CDR3 region: CAWSATGTEAFF. In DNA form, the CDR3 reads TGTGCCTGGAGCGCGACAGGGACTGAAGCTTTCTTT.